This T cell receptor (beta chain) was obtained from a study of cytomegalovirus exposure and HLA in healthy donors. It was with 60 Vbeta and 13 Jbeta primers that the PCR ran. Using immunoSEQ multiplex PCR, the repertoire was profiled, and TCRdb retains in-frame clones only, with some absent. The repertoire includes tens of thousands of clones, roughly four fifths of them detected once, and about 3.8% sits in the top ten. Trimming cost V 0 bases and J 7 bases, with 9 bases left between them. The germline gives CDR1 SNHLY, CDR2 FYNNEI. The CDR3 loop spans 13 amino acids. This TCR was recovered from a man aged 25-45 years in good health and CMV-seronegative. Sequenced input: PBMCs. The chain employs TRBV2 and TRBJ1-2, with D possibly TRBD1 on 6 matching bases. CDR3 DNA sequence: TGTGCCAGCAGTGAAGCCCCCAGGGGTGGCTACACCTTC. Amino acid sequence: CASSEAPRGGYTF.